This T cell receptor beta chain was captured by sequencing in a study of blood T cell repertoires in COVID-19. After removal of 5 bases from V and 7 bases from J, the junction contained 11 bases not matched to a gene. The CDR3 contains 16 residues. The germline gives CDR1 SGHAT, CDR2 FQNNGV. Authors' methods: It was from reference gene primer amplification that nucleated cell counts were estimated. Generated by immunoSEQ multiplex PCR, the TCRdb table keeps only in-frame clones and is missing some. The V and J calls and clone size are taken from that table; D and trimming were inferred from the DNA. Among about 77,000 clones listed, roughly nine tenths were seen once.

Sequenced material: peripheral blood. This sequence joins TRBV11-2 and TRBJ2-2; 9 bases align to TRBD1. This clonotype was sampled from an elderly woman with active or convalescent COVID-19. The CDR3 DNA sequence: TGTGCCAGCAGCCCCCTGGGACAGGGAGGGGACGGGGAGCTGTTTTTT. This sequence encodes CASSPLGQGGDGELFF.